Presented here are 24 T cell receptor beta chains from one specimen sequenced in a study of T cell responses to AZD1222 COVID-19 vaccine. Libraries were prepared by immunoSEQ multiplex PCR; TCRdb keeps only in-frame clonotypes and omits some of them. The sample has 150,000 to 200,000 clones; 85% to 95% are singletons. The source material was peripheral blood, sampled on day 0 of AZD1222 vaccination. These receptors were collected from an adult in good health.

Details on this clone: A read error may account for a junction end that differs from germline. The chain has TRBV18 and TRBJ2-4; 8 nucleotides line up with TRBD1. The germline gives CDR1 KGHSH, CDR2 LQKENI. CDR3 length: 14 amino acids. CDR3 loop: CASSPEDRVGPSDF. The CDR3 coding sequence is TGTGCCAGCTCACCCGAGGACAGGGTGGGGCCGTCGGACTTC.

This clone was seen more than once but under ten times. This rearrangement joins TRBV6-5 to TRBJ2-1; 10 nucleotides align to TRBD1. The V segment lost 6 bases and the J segment 8 bases; nucleotides outside the gene matches: 7. This CDR3 has 14 residues. The germline V gene has CDR1 MNHEY and CDR2 SVGAGI. CDR3 DNA: TGTGCCAGCAGCCCGGGACAGGGGATTTATGAGCAGTTCTTC. This encodes CASSPGQGIYEQFF.

DNA for the CDR3: TGTGCCAGCATAGGGGAGAACACTGAAGCTTTCTTT. This gives the protein CASIGENTEAFF. The chain recombines TRBV12-3 or TRBV12-4 with TRBJ1-1; D is perhaps TRBD1 (5 bases). CDR3 length: 12 amino acids. V lost 7 bases and J 1 base, leaving 7 bases between the germline ends.

The chain is built from TRBV27 and TRBJ2-1; 16 bases line up with TRBD2. The CDR3 has 16 residues. V dropped 5 bases and J dropped 7; count of bases not matched to a gene: 5. Germline lookup yields CDR1 MNHEY and CDR2 SMNVEV (reference sequence). The CDR3 DNA reads TGTGCCAGCAGTCCGGGACTAGCGGGAGGGCCTAATGAGCAGTTCTTC. It encodes CASSPGLAGGPNEQFF.

The V call is TRBV6-5, the J call TRBJ1-1, with 7 nucleotides matching TRBD1. This CDR3 has 15 residues. V lost 8 bases and J lost 0; bases outside the gene matches: 9. CDR1 is MNHEY, CDR2 SVGAGI, per germline. CDR3 coding DNA: TGTGCCAGCCGGGCCCAGGGGGTGGTGAACACTGAAGCTTTCTTT. Translating gives CASRAQGVVNTEAFF.

The V and J genes are TRBV12-5 and TRBJ1-1; perhaps TRBD1 as D (6 bases). V lost 6 bases and J lost 4, with 15 bases in between. The CDR3 length is 14 residues. Germline-derived CDR1 and CDR2 are LGHNT and FRNRAP. CDR3: CASGFLQGSTEAFF. CDR3 bases: TGTGCTAGTGGGTTTTTACAGGGTTCCACTGAAGCTTTCTTT.

The chain couples TRBV5-6 to TRBJ2-2, with D possibly matching TRBD2 (5 bases). This CDR3 has 15 amino acids. Per the germline V gene, CDR1 is SGHDT and CDR2 is YYEEEE. V dropped 4 bases and J dropped 4 bases, with 14 bases sitting between them. The CDR3, as DNA: TGTGCCAGCAGCCGCCAGGCGAGGGCCACCGGGGAGCTGTTTTTT. This sequence encodes CASSRQARATGELFF.

This chain links TRBV6-2 or TRBV6-3 with TRBJ2-2; D is unclear. The germline CDR1 and CDR2 sequences are MNHEY and SVGEGT. Trimming took 2 bases from V and 8 from J, leaving 6 bases between them. The CDR3 runs 12 residues. Written as DNA, the CDR3 is TGTGCCAGCAGTTACCCTGTGGGGGAGCTGTTTTTT. Translating gives CASSYPVGELFF.

The gene calls are TRBV27 and TRBJ1-2, with TRBD1 matching 8 bases. V lost 6 bases, J lost 4 bases, and 4 bases stayed unmatched. Germline CDR1 and CDR2: MNHEY and SMNVEV (reference sequence). This CDR3 spans 13 amino acids. CDR3 sequence: CASSHGTGYGYTF. CDR3 in DNA: TGTGCCAGCAGCCATGGGACAGGCTATGGCTACACCTTC.

The rearrangement joins TRBV15 to TRBJ2-4; D gene uncertain. Looked up from germline, CDR1 is LNHNV and CDR2 is YYDKDF (reference sequence). This CDR3 has 15 residues. Trimming removed 5 bases at V and 12 bases at J, with 23 bases between. CDR3 coding DNA: TGTGCCACCAGCTTGTCTCGGCTACCCCCCGAGACTCAGTACTTC. It yields the protein CATSLSRLPPETQYF.

The genes are TRBV12-3 or TRBV12-4 and TRBJ1-5; D gene unclear. The CDR3 has 13 residues. Deletions cut 2 bases from V and 5 bases from J, with 7 bases between. CDR3 sequence: CASSLMVYQPQHF. CDR3 bases: TGTGCCAGCAGTTTAATGGTTTATCAGCCCCAGCATTTT.

Of note for this clone: The junction departs from the called germline gene at one end, perhaps through a read error. The chain has TRBV5-1 and TRBJ1-2; D gene unclear. CDR1 is SGHRS, CDR2 YFSETQ, per germline. The CDR3 totals 17 residues. CDR3 sequence reads: CASSFPRSQIPNYGYTF. CDR3 in DNA: TGTGCCAGCAGCTTCCCCCGCTCCCAGATCCCTAACTATGGCTACACCTTC.

This chain connects TRBV29-1 to TRBJ2-7; the D is unclear. Germline CDR1 reads SQVTM; CDR2 reads ANQGSEA. The CDR3 is made up of 11 amino acids. V gave up 3 bases and J gave up 4 bases, with 7 bases separating them. CDR3 sequence: CSVDQGYEQYF. The CDR3 DNA reads TGCAGCGTTGACCAAGGTTACGAGCAGTACTTC.

This clone was seen only once. This rearrangement joins TRBV4-2 to TRBJ1-5; D not certain. The germline CDR1 and CDR2 sequences are LGHNA and YNFKEQ. This CDR3 has 14 amino acids. Trimming removed 0 bases from V and 4 bases from J, with 7 bases in between. CDR3 DNA sequence: TGTGCCAGCAGCCAAGATTCGCAGAATCAGCCCCAGCATTTT. Translated: CASSQDSQNQPQHF.

The chain has TRBV28 and TRBJ2-7, with 8 bases aligning to TRBD2. This CDR3 spans 15 amino acids. J gave up 1 base and V 6 bases, and 8 bases lay outside the gene matches. Per germline, CDR1 MDHEN and CDR2 SYDVKM. DNA for the CDR3: TGTGCCAGCAGCTCCTCCCGGGGGGGATCCTACGAGCAGTACTTC. Translating it yields CASSSSRGGSYEQYF.

This clone was counted once. The rearrangement uses TRBV5-1 and TRBJ2-3; D unclear. CDR1 and CDR2 from the germline V gene are SGHRS and YFSETQ. There are 16 residues in the CDR3. V was trimmed by 0 bases and J by 2 bases, leaving 13 bases between them. This chain's CDR3 is CASSLAPGETTDTQYF. Written as DNA, the CDR3 is TGCGCCAGCAGCTTGGCCCCGGGTGAGACCACAGATACGCAGTATTTT.

The chain employs TRBV5-1 and TRBJ1-4, with unresolved D. Per the germline V gene, CDR1 is SGHRS and CDR2 is YFSETQ. CDR3 length equals 14 residues. V lost 3 bases, J lost 6 bases, and 12 bases lay in between. The CDR3, as DNA: TGCGCCAGCAGCTCCGGTCGATATGATGAAAAACTGTTTTTT. It yields the protein CASSSGRYDEKLFF.

The rearrangement joins TRBV7-3 to TRBJ2-1; 9 bases fit TRBD2. Germline values: CDR1 SGHTA, CDR2 FQGTGA. The CDR3 extends over 14 amino acids. Trimming took 5 bases from V and 6 from J; bases not matched to a gene: 5. The CDR3 DNA is TGTGCCAGCAGCCCGGGACTAGCATCCAATGAGCAGTTCTTC. Translating gives CASSPGLASNEQFF.

V is TRBV4-1 and J is TRBJ2-1; D is perhaps TRBD2 (6 bases). Per germline, CDR1 MGHRA and CDR2 YSYEKL. Trimming removed 4 bases at V and 0 bases at J, with 13 bases between. There are 16 residues in the CDR3. CDR3 sequence: CASSPPGVRSYNEQFF. CDR3 DNA: TGCGCCAGCAGCCCCCCGGGGGTTCGCTCCTACAATGAGCAGTTCTTC.

The J gene is TRBJ1-1, the V gene TRBV30, with unresolved D. Per the germline V gene, CDR1 is GTSNPN and CDR2 is SVGIG (reference sequence). Trimming shortened V by 0 bases and J by 4 bases, and 12 bases separated the two germline ends. There are 14 residues in the CDR3. The CDR3 is CAWSVTGVGTEAFF. CDR3 sequence (DNA): TGTGCCTGGAGTGTTACCGGGGTTGGCACTGAAGCTTTCTTT.

The CDR3 DNA reads TGTGCCAGTTCCCTTACTTCCGGGGAGCAGTACTTC. It specifies CASSLTSGEQYF. The chain recombines TRBV6-1 with TRBJ2-7; no definite D call. The CDR3 has 12 residues. V was cut by 9 bases and J by 7 bases, with 16 bases left in between. The germline V gene encodes CDR1 MNHNS and CDR2 SASEGT.

The chain has TRBV19 and TRBJ1-2; D may be TRBD1 (6 bases). Germline V gene sequence: CDR1 LNHDA, CDR2 SQIVND (reference sequence). V was trimmed by 3 bases and J by 8 bases, leaving 22 bases between them. The CDR3 extends over 16 amino acids. The CDR3 DNA reads TGTGCCAGTAGTATCGGTTTCCGGGGGCAAAGGGACGGCTACACCTTC. It specifies CASSIGFRGQRDGYTF.

The table lists this clone with a count of one. The CDR3 does not close with the conserved phenylalanine or tryptophan, likely indicating a read error. It is unclear where the CDR3 begins or ends on the DNA, so no DNA is shown, and the CDR3 is as TCRdb lists it. The V gene is TRBV6-5, the J gene TRBJ1-1; the D call in the table, TRBD1, was not verified against the DNA. The CDR3 is 11 amino acids long, termini counted. Germline lookup yields CDR1 MNHEY and CDR2 SVGAGI. The CDR3 reads CASSTSLQGGL.

The sample holds a few counts of this clone. The chain has TRBV19 and TRBJ1-5; no clear D gene. This CDR3 is 12 amino acids long. Germline assignment: CDR1 LNHDA and CDR2 SQIVND (reference sequence). V lost 5 bases and J lost 4, with 6 bases in between. The CDR3 nucleotides read TGTGCCAGTAGTTTGGGGAATCAGCCCCAGCATTTT. Its translation is CASSLGNQPQHF. Full variable domain (outside the CDR3, taken from reference TRBV19 and TRBJ1-5): DGGITQSPKYLFRKEGQNVTLSCEQNLNHDAMYWYRQDPGQGLRLIYYSQIVNDFQKGDIAEGYSVSREKKESFPLTVTSAQKNPTAFYLCASSLGNQPQHFGDGTRLSIL.